These T cell receptor beta chains were read from a single sample in a study of beta chain features in type 1 diabetes. TCRdb's copy holds only in-frame clones and misses some; the assay was immunoSEQ multiplex PCR. The top ten hold about 6.7% of the sample, which has 250,000 to 350,000 clones, 11% to 15% seen once. Sample: central memory CD4+ T cells from blood. The receptor set was obtained from a man aged 25-45 years in good health. Each CDR3 is given with its conserved first and last residue. Fields, in order: V gene, J gene, clone size, D gene, CDR3 DNA, CDR3 protein. D genes are given only for firm matches. A row's size may be missing; if present it is once, few, many or a size class.

V gene: TRBV27
J gene: TRBJ2-1
clone size: NA
D gene: TRBD2
CDR3 DNA: TGTGCCAGCAGGATGACTAGCGGGAGTCTCCACAATGAGCAGTTCTTC
CDR3 protein: CASRMTSGSLHNEQFF

V gene: TRBV15
J gene: TRBJ1-6
clone size: few
D gene: NA
CDR3 DNA: TGTGCCACCAGCAGAGGCCCAGCAGGGAATAATTCACCCCTCCACTTT
CDR3 protein: CATSRGPAGNNSPLHF

V gene: TRBV5-1
J gene: TRBJ1-2
clone size: NA
D gene: NA
CDR3 DNA: TGCGCCAGCAGCTTGGATGGGGGCAGCTATGGCTACACCTTC
CDR3 protein: CASSLDGGSYGYTF

V gene: TRBV6-5
J gene: TRBJ1-5
clone size: NA
D gene: NA
CDR3 DNA: TGTGCCAGCAGGGTACGACGGGAAGCACAGCCCCAGCATTTT
CDR3 protein: CASRVRREAQPQHF

V gene: TRBV9
J gene: TRBJ2-3
clone size: few
D gene: NA
CDR3 DNA: TGTGCCAGCAGCGCAGTCGGGATCAACACAGATACGCAGTATTTT
CDR3 protein: CASSAVGINTDTQYF

V gene: TRBV10-3
J gene: TRBJ2-5
clone size: few
D gene: NA
CDR3 DNA: TGTGCCATAGGGACGGCGGGCGAGACCCAGTACTTC
CDR3 protein: CAIGTAGETQYF

V gene: TRBV6-1
J gene: TRBJ2-7
clone size: few
D gene: NA
CDR3 DNA: TGTGCCAGCAGGAAAAAGTACGAGCAGTACTTC
CDR3 protein: CASRKKYEQYF

V gene: TRBV6-6
J gene: TRBJ2-3
clone size: NA
D gene: NA
CDR3 DNA: TGTGCCATCGGTCAGCCATCCACAGATACGCAGTATTTT
CDR3 protein: CAIGQPSTDTQYF

V gene: TRBV6-1
J gene: TRBJ2-5
clone size: few
D gene: NA
CDR3 DNA: TGTGCCAGCAGTGATATGGCGGGGCAGACCCAGTACTTC
CDR3 protein: CASSDMAGQTQYF

V gene: TRBV5-1
J gene: TRBJ2-1
clone size: NA
D gene: NA
CDR3 DNA: TGTGCCAGCAGCTTCTCGGGGATTGAGCAGTTCTTC
CDR3 protein: CASSFSGIEQFF

V gene: TRBV27
J gene: TRBJ2-5
clone size: NA
D gene: TRBD1
CDR3 DNA: TGTGCCAGCAGGAAAGGACAGGGCGAGCAAGAGACCCAGTACTTC
CDR3 protein: CASRKGQGEQETQYF

V gene: TRBV4-3
J gene: TRBJ1-4
clone size: few
D gene: NA
CDR3 DNA: TGCGCCAGCAGCCTTAACAGGGCAGGGTCTGAAAAACTGTTTTTT
CDR3 protein: CASSLNRAGSEKLFF

V gene: TRBV29-1
J gene: TRBJ2-5
clone size: few
D gene: TRBD2
CDR3 DNA: TGCAGCGTTGAGGGGGCTAGCGGGAGATGGGAGACCCAGTACTTC
CDR3 protein: CSVEGASGRWETQYF

V gene: TRBV6-6
J gene: TRBJ1-2
clone size: NA
D gene: NA
CDR3 DNA: TGTGCCAGCAGTTACTCGAAGCTTAACTACTATGGCTACACCTTC
CDR3 protein: CASSYSKLNYYGYTF

V gene: TRBV7-7
J gene: TRBJ2-1
clone size: few
D gene: NA
CDR3 DNA: TGTGCTAGCAGCCTGACGCCCGGGGATGGTGAGCAGTTCTTC
CDR3 protein: CASSLTPGDGEQFF

V gene: TRBV7-6
J gene: TRBJ2-6
clone size: many
D gene: NA
CDR3 DNA: TGTGCCAGCAGCCCTTCTGGGGCCAACGTCCTGACTTTC
CDR3 protein: CASSPSGANVLTF

V gene: TRBV21-1
J gene: TRBJ1-2
clone size: few
D gene: NA
CDR3 DNA: TGTGCCAGCAGCAAAGGACAGTCAAGGTCCTGGGGCTATGGCTACACCTTC
CDR3 protein: CASSKGQSRSWGYGYTF

V gene: TRBV28
J gene: TRBJ2-7
clone size: many
D gene: TRBD1
CDR3 DNA: TGTGCCAGCAGCCTGAACTACAGGGGCTACGAGCAGTACTTC
CDR3 protein: CASSLNYRGYEQYF

V gene: TRBV19
J gene: TRBJ2-5
clone size: few
D gene: TRBD1
CDR3 DNA: TGTGCCAGTAGTATCTTGGGACAGGAGACCCAGTACTTC
CDR3 protein: CASSILGQETQYF

V gene: TRBV15
J gene: TRBJ1-5
clone size: NA
D gene: NA
CDR3 DNA: TGTGCCACCAGCAGAGATAGGGGTGCCAATCAGCCCCAGCATTTT
CDR3 protein: CATSRDRGANQPQHF

V gene: TRBV7-2
J gene: TRBJ2-2
clone size: few
D gene: NA
CDR3 DNA: TGTGCCAGCAGCCGACTGCAGTCGATCACCGGGGAGCTGTTTTTT
CDR3 protein: CASSRLQSITGELFF

V gene: TRBV29-1
J gene: TRBJ1-2
clone size: few
D gene: NA
CDR3 DNA: TGCAGCGTTGAAGGGGGGCGAGTTGGCTACACCTTC
CDR3 protein: CSVEGGRVGYTF

V gene: TRBV6-5
J gene: TRBJ1-1
clone size: few
D gene: NA
CDR3 DNA: TGTGCCAGCAGAGAACTCCCCTCGGGGCCCTTTGAAGCTTTCTTT
CDR3 protein: CASRELPSGPFEAFF

V gene: TRBV5-8
J gene: TRBJ2-6
clone size: NA
D gene: NA
CDR3 DNA: TGTGCCAGCAGCCCTCCTCCAGGAGGGGCCAACGTCCTGACTTTC
CDR3 protein: CASSPPPGGANVLTF

V gene: TRBV6-5
J gene: TRBJ2-3
clone size: NA
D gene: TRBD2
CDR3 DNA: TGTGCCAGCAGCCCCGGACTAGCGGGCACAGATACGCAGTATTTT
CDR3 protein: CASSPGLAGTDTQYF

V gene: TRBV7-2
J gene: TRBJ2-3
clone size: few
D gene: NA
CDR3 DNA: TGTGCCAGCAGCTTAAGGGAAGCGGCAACAGATACGCAGTATTTT
CDR3 protein: CASSLREAATDTQYF

V gene: TRBV6-5
J gene: TRBJ2-1
clone size: few
D gene: NA
CDR3 DNA: TGTGCCATCAGTGCGTCTCATAGGGGTGAGCAGTTCTTC
CDR3 protein: CAISASHRGEQFF

V gene: TRBV5-1
J gene: TRBJ2-1
clone size: few
D gene: NA
CDR3 DNA: TGCGCCAGCAGCCGTGCCCAGGGAATTAACAATGAGCAGTTCTTC
CDR3 protein: CASSRAQGINNEQFF

V gene: TRBV5-1
J gene: TRBJ2-7
clone size: NA
D gene: TRBD2
CDR3 DNA: TGCGCCAGCAGCTTGGCGACTGGCGGGGGTTCCTACGAGCAGTACTTC
CDR3 protein: CASSLATGGGSYEQYF

V gene: TRBV4-3
J gene: TRBJ2-2
clone size: few
D gene: NA
CDR3 DNA: TGCGCCAGCAGCCAAAGAAGGTCGGGGACCGGGGAGCTGTTTTTT
CDR3 protein: CASSQRRSGTGELFF

V gene: TRBV7-9
J gene: TRBJ1-1
clone size: NA
D gene: TRBD1
CDR3 DNA: TGTGCCAGCAGCCAACCGGGCAGGGGGCTTAACACTGAAGCTTTCTTT
CDR3 protein: CASSQPGRGLNTEAFF

V gene: TRBV4-2
J gene: TRBJ2-1
clone size: NA
D gene: TRBD2
CDR3 DNA: TGTGCCAGCAGCCAATCGAGTCTAGCGGCTAATGAGCAGTTCTTC
CDR3 protein: CASSQSSLAANEQFF

V gene: TRBV4-1
J gene: TRBJ2-5
clone size: once
D gene: TRBD2
CDR3 DNA: TGCGCCAGCAGCCCATCCGGGGGGTTTCAAGAGACCCAGTACTTC
CDR3 protein: CASSPSGGFQETQYF

V gene: TRBV29-1
J gene: TRBJ1-2
clone size: NA
D gene: NA
CDR3 DNA: TGCAGTGTCCTCCCCGCGAGCCTTACCTATGGCTACACCTTC
CDR3 protein: CSVLPASLTYGYTF

V gene: TRBV4-1
J gene: TRBJ2-2
clone size: NA
D gene: NA
CDR3 DNA: TGCGCCAGCAGCCAAGATGTGCAGGGGGGGGTCACCGGGGAGCTGTTTTTT
CDR3 protein: CASSQDVQGGVTGELFF

V gene: TRBV15
J gene: TRBJ1-1
clone size: few
D gene: TRBD1
CDR3 DNA: TGTGCCACCAGCTTCGACAGGGTAATGAACACTGAAGCTTTCTTT
CDR3 protein: CATSFDRVMNTEAFF

V gene: TRBV9
J gene: TRBJ2-1
clone size: NA
D gene: NA
CDR3 DNA: TGTGCCAGCAGCGTAGTGGGGGCGGGTTCCTACAATGAGCAGTTCTTC
CDR3 protein: CASSVVGAGSYNEQFF

V gene: TRBV14
J gene: TRBJ1-1
clone size: few
D gene: NA
CDR3 DNA: TGTGCCAGCAGCCTCAGTCAAGGGGTGAACACTGAAGCTTTCTTT
CDR3 protein: CASSLSQGVNTEAFF

V gene: TRBV2
J gene: TRBJ1-1
clone size: NA
D gene: NA
CDR3 DNA: TGTGCCAGCATAAACAGGGAGGGCGCTGAAGCTTTCTTT
CDR3 protein: CASINREGAEAFF

V gene: TRBV7-2
J gene: TRBJ2-7
clone size: NA
D gene: TRBD2
CDR3 DNA: TGTGCCAGCGGGGGGGACGGATACGAGCAGTACTTC
CDR3 protein: CASGGDGYEQYF

V gene: TRBV4-1
J gene: TRBJ1-1
clone size: NA
D gene: NA
CDR3 DNA: TGCGCCAGCAGCCAGGCAGAGGTCTTCCAGGCTATGGGCCTGAACACTGAAGCTTTCTTT
CDR3 protein: CASSQAEVFQAMGLNTEAFF

V gene: TRBV11-2
J gene: TRBJ2-7
clone size: few
D gene: NA
CDR3 DNA: TGTGCCAGCGAGGACAGACGCTACGAGCAGTACTTC
CDR3 protein: CASEDRRYEQYF

V gene: TRBV23-1
J gene: TRBJ2-3
clone size: few
D gene: NA
CDR3 DNA: TGCGCCAGCAGCAAAGTGGGCGCAGATACGCAGTATTTT
CDR3 protein: CASSKVGADTQYF

V gene: TRBV27
J gene: TRBJ2-7
clone size: many
D gene: NA
CDR3 DNA: TGTGCCAGCAGTTTATTAGGGGTTACGGGCTACGAGCAGTACTTC
CDR3 protein: CASSLLGVTGYEQYF

V gene: TRBV5-1
J gene: TRBJ2-3
clone size: few
D gene: NA
CDR3 DNA: TGCGCCAGCAGCTTCGGGGAGAGCACAGATACGCAGTATTTT
CDR3 protein: CASSFGESTDTQYF

V gene: TRBV7-2
J gene: TRBJ1-6
clone size: few
D gene: NA
CDR3 DNA: TGTGCCAGCAGCCGAGTGGGCTCACCCCTCCACTTT
CDR3 protein: CASSRVGSPLHF

V gene: TRBV4-3
J gene: TRBJ2-1
clone size: NA
D gene: TRBD2
CDR3 DNA: TGCGCCAGCAGTCTCGGAGCGGGGGGGCTAAATGAGCAGTTCTTC
CDR3 protein: CASSLGAGGLNEQFF

V gene: TRBV15
J gene: TRBJ2-3
clone size: NA
D gene: TRBD2
CDR3 DNA: TGTGCCACCAGCAGGTCCCAAACTAGCGAGCAGTATTTT
CDR3 protein: CATSRSQTSEQYF

V gene: TRBV25-1
J gene: TRBJ2-5
clone size: few
D gene: NA
CDR3 DNA: TGTGCCAGCAGTGAATGGCAGCTAGGGGTTTTAGAGACCCAGTACTTC
CDR3 protein: CASSEWQLGVLETQYF

V gene: TRBV7-9
J gene: TRBJ1-3
clone size: few
D gene: NA
CDR3 DNA: TGTGCCAGCAGCTTACAGGGCGGGGGAAACACCATATATTTT
CDR3 protein: CASSLQGGGNTIYF

V gene: TRBV14
J gene: TRBJ1-1
clone size: NA
D gene: NA
CDR3 DNA: TGTGCCAGCAGCCAAGAGGGTGTTCTAAACACTGAAGCTTTCTTT
CDR3 protein: CASSQEGVLNTEAFF